This T cell receptor beta chain originates from a study of blood T cell repertoires in COVID-19 (dated by TCRdb to the early 2020s). Some background on the complete study: Samples from collaborators originated in the United States, Italy and Spain and spanned both the acute and convalescent phases of COVID-19. The material from the prospective study consisted of cDNA or gDNA derived from T cells, B-cell-depleted T cells, or PBMCs. The dataset comprised deeply sampled blood TCRbeta repertoires from subjects exposed to, actively infected with, or recovered from COVID-19. A freely available public database, intended as a resource for researchers studying the immune response to SARS-CoV-2, is where the repertoires were released. Samples came from the ongoing ImmuneRACE study (first 160 participants) plus 1,254 subjects from 6 global collaborators. Sample metadata almost always included a de-identified subject ID, COVID-19 status, age in years and sex. Where available, HLA class I and class II types were obtained from metadata supplied by the sample provider rather than from assay-based typing.

Remarks on this clone: Its antigen specificity is not known. Base qualities are not provided; no much larger clone lies one nucleotide away.

In Seattle, one collaborating source enrolled patients while the infection was active and tracked those patients longitudinally over the course of disease. Each collaborating institution followed its own protocols to collect whole blood in K2EDTA tubes. For TCRbeta analysis, collaborators shipped samples as frozen whole blood, isolated PBMCs, or DNA extracted from either of those sample types. TCRbeta CDR3 regions were amplified from genomic DNA using the immunoSEQ Assay, a bias-controlled multiplex PCR. The paper's data handling went like this. The number of nucleated cells in each sample was estimated from the amplification of reference gene primers within the assay. To quantify the absolute abundance of each unique TCRbeta CDR3 rearrangement, sequence reads were collapsed and filtered. For each sample, productive Simpson clonality was calculated as the square root of Simpson's diversity index across productive rearrangements. In TCRdb, the immuneACCESS table is reduced to in-frame sequences with V and J assigned. These tables do not hold every clone; where another copy was compared, an unresolved V gene accounts for under half, and the others remain unexplained. The DNA was the basis for D and trimming; V, J and clone size are from that table. The table for this sample lists about 100,000 clones; about nine tenths of them were counted only once. Of the sample, roughly 5.2% is held by the ten largest clones.

Results and caveats for the whole study, not just this receptor: The quantity of clinical and demographic metadata differed by source and by participant and was supplied without curation.

Source material: peripheral blood. This TCR was recovered from a woman aged 45 to 65 with COVID-19, enrolled during active disease.

The CDR3 loop reads CASSTTVSTEAFF. The nucleotide sequence is TGTGCCAGCAGCACGACAGTTAGCACTGAAGCTTTCTTT. The chain is encoded by TRBV6-2 or TRBV6-3 joined to TRBJ1-1; possibly the D gene is TRBD1, per 5 matching bases. As encoded in the germline V gene, CDR1 is MNHEY while CDR2 is SVGEGT. Measured from the cysteine to the phenylalanine, the CDR3 is 13 residues long. Only CDR3 DNA is held: 39 bases, read in frame from base 1. V gives up 6 bases and J gives up 4 bases, and the segment between their germline ends measures 12 bases.